This entry concerns a single T cell receptor (beta chain). Authors' methods: Using reference gene primer amplification, nucleated cell counts were estimated. Some clones are missing from TCRdb's copy, which holds only in-frame ones; the method was immunoSEQ multiplex PCR. V and J calls and clone size are given by that table; D and trimming were obtained from the DNA. The repertoire holds fewer than 300,000 clones, with around nine tenths as singletons. This entry belongs to a study of blood T cell repertoires in COVID-19. The overall study: The origin of the acute and convalescent COVID-19 samples was the United States, Italy and Spain. Sample material is recorded as cDNA or gDNA derived from T cells, B-cell-depleted T cells, or PBMCs.

The germline V and J ends were trimmed by 0 bases and 3 bases, with 13 bases remaining between them. Germline assignment: CDR1 SGHRS and CDR2 YFSETQ. The CDR3 loop spans 15 amino acids. Source material: peripheral blood. The chain is built from TRBV5-1 and TRBJ2-7; D is perhaps TRBD2 (5 bases). This TCR derives from a woman aged 40 to 50 who had recovered from COVID-19. CDR3 DNA: TGCGCCAGCAGCTTGGCCCCTAGCACCGACTACGAGCAGTACTTC. Translation: CASSLAPSTDYEQYF. Supplemented by reference TRBV5-1 and TRBJ2-7, the full variable domain reads KAGVTQTPRYLIKTRGQQVTLSCSPISGHRSVSWYQQTPGQGLQFLFEYFSETQRNKGNFPGRFSGRQFSNSRSEMNVSTLELGDSALYLCASSLAPSTDYEQYFGPGTRLTVT.